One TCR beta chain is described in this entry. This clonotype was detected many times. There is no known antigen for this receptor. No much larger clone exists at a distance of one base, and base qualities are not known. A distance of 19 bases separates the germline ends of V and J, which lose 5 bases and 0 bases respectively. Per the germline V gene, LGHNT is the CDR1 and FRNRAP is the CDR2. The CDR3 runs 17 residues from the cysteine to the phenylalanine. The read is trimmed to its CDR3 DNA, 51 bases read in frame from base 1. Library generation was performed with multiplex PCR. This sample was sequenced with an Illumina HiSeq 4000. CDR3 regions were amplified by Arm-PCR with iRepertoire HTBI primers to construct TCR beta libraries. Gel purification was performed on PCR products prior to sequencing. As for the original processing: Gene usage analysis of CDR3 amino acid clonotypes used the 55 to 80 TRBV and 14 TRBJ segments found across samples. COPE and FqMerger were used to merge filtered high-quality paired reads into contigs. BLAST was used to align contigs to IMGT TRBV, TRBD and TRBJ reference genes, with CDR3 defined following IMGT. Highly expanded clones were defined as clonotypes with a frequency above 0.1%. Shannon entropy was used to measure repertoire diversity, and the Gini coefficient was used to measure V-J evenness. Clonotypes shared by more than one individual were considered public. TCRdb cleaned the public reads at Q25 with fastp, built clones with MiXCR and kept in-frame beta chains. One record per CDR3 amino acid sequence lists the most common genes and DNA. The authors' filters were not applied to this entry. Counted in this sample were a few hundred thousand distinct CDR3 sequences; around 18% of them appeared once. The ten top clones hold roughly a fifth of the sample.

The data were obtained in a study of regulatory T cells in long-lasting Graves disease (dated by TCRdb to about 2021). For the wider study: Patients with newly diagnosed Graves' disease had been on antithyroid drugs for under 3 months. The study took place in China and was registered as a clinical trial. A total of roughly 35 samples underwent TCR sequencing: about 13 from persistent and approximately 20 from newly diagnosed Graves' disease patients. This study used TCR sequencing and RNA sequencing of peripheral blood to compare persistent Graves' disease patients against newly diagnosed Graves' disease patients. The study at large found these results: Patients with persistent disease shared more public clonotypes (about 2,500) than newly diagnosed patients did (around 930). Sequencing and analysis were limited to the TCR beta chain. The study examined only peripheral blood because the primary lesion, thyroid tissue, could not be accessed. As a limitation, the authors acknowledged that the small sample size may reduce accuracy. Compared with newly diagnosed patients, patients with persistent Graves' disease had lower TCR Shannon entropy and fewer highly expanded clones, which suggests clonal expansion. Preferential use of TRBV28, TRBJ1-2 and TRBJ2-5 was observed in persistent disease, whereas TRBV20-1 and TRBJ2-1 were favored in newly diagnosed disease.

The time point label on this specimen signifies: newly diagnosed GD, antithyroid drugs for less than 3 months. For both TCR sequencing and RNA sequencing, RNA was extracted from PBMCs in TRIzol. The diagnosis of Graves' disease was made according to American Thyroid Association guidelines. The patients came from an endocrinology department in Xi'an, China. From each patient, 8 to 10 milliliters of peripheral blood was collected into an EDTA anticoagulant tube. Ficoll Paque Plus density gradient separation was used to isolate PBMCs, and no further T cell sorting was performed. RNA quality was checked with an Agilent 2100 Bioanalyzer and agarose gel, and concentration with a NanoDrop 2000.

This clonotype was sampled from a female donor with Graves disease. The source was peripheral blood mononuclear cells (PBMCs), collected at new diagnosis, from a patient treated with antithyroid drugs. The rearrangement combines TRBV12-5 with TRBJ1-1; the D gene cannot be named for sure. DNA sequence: TGTGCTAGTGGTCCCTTGTCGAGTGGAGCTCTGAACACTGAAGCTTTCTTT. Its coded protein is CASGPLSSGALNTEAFF. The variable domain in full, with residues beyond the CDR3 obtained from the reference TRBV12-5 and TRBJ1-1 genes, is DARVTQTPRHKVTEMGQEVTMRCQPILGHNTVFWYRQTMMQGLELLAYFRNRAPLDDSGMPKDRFSAEMPDATLATLKIQPSEPRDSAVYFCASGPLSSGALNTEAFFGQGTRLTVV.